This T cell receptor (beta chain) was sequenced during a study of molecular identifiers for immune sequencing clone quantification. Study context: Replicates split RNA from roughly 21,000 or 96,000 naive CD8 cells five ways, and the researchers sequenced four portions.

Trimming at V came to 0 bases and at J to 0 bases, leaving 11 bases not matched to a gene. This CDR3 region has 21 residues. The V gene's germline CDR1 is SGHVS and CDR2 FNYEAQ. Previously reported methods and listed TCR primers produced the bulk TCR libraries. From the PCR reads, TCRdb called clonotypes with MiXCR, one entry per CDR3 protein. The sample contains about 640,000 distinct CDR3 sequences, 15% to 20% of which appear only once. At least ten counts were recorded for this clonotype. Sequencing was carried out using naive CD8+ T cells from blood, with Jurkat cell RNA spiked in. Described subset: FACS-sorted CD8+CD4-CCR7+CD45RA+ naive T cells. V and J are TRBV7-6 and TRBJ2-3; TRBD2 matches 14 bases. This receptor was identified in a human donor in good health. Some libraries in this study had Jurkat cell RNA spiked in. The CDR3 sequence: CASSLARTSGGQQASTDTQYF. CDR3 in DNA: TGTGCCAGCAGCTTAGCGAGGACTAGCGGGGGGCAGCAAGCCAGCACAGATACGCAGTATTTT.